The rows below give T cell receptor beta chains drawn from one sample of a study of spatial heterogeneity in lung cancer. One entry per CDR3 protein, called by TCRdb with MiXCR from the 5' RACE reads. The sample includes about 7,200 distinct CDR3 sequences, 5% to 6% of them seen just once. The sequences come from normal lung tissue next to the tumor, collected at surgery. The receptors were sampled from a female donor with early-stage non-small cell lung cancer. Both conserved end residues are part of each CDR3. Each record gives: D gene, V gene, clone size, J gene, CDR3 DNA, CDR3 protein. The D gene is left open where the match is weak. The size entry is marked missing in some rows and otherwise reads once, few, many or a size class.

>TRBD2|TRBV5-1|medium-sized|TRBJ2-3
TGCGCCAGCAGCTTGCTCGGCGGGAGGGCTGGAGATACGCAGTATTTT
CASSLLGGRAGDTQYF
>TRBD2|TRBV5-1|medium-sized|TRBJ2-1
TGCGCCAGCAGCTTGTCTAGCGGGAGGGCCGGCAATGAGCAGTTCTTC
CASSLSSGRAGNEQFF
>TRBD2|TRBV5-1|many|TRBJ2-2
TGCGCCAGCAGCTTCGCTACTAGCGGGAGGCCCGGCGGGGAGCTGTTTTTT
CASSFATSGRPGGELFF
>NA|TRBV4-1|medium-sized|TRBJ2-7
TGCGCCAGCAGCCAAGATTTTTCCCAGCGCCCCTACGAGCAGTACTTC
CASSQDFSQRPYEQYF
>NA|TRBV7-3|many|TRBJ2-7
TGTGCCAGCAGCTTAAAAGGAGCCCTTGGCGGGACAAACTACGAGCAGTACTTC
CASSLKGALGGTNYEQYF
>NA|TRBV12-3/TRBV12-4|NA|TRBJ1-2
TGTGCCAGCAGTTTAGGACTGGTACTTGTTGGCTACACCTTC
CASSLGLVLVGYTF
>TRBD2|TRBV27|medium-sized|TRBJ2-1
TGTGCCAGCAGTTCCTGGACTAGCGGGAATGAGCAGTTCTTC
CASSSWTSGNEQFF
>TRBD1|TRBV9|medium-sized|TRBJ2-5
TGTGCCAGCGCAACAGGGGGCTTGGGAGAGACCCAGTACTTC
CASATGGLGETQYF
>NA|TRBV7-9|many|TRBJ2-7
TGTGCCAGCAGCGACGATTACCCGTTTAAGGACGAGCAGTACTTC
CASSDDYPFKDEQYF
>TRBD1|TRBV20-1|medium-sized|TRBJ1-5
TGCAGTGGGCTGCCCGGACAGGGGGCGAACAATCAGCCCCAGCATTTT
CSGLPGQGANNQPQHF
>TRBD1|TRBV28|many|TRBJ2-7
TGTGCCAGCAGGAAGTCAGGGGGTTCCTACGAGCAGTACTTC
CASRKSGGSYEQYF
>TRBD2|TRBV7-3|few|TRBJ2-1
TGTGCCAGCAGCTTGCCCGGAGCGGGAGGGCACAATGAGCAGTTCTTC
CASSLPGAGGHNEQFF
>TRBD1|TRBV7-9|few|TRBJ2-7
TGTGCCAGCAGCGCGACAGGGAATGGGGTTTCAGGGTACGAGCAGTACTTC
CASSATGNGVSGYEQYF
>NA|TRBV21-1|many|TRBJ1-2
TGTGCCAGCAGCACAACAACTCCGGGGTCTTATGGCTACACCTTC
CASSTTTPGSYGYTF
>NA|TRBV27|many|TRBJ2-7
TGTGCCAGCAGTTTAAGAGCGGACTCCGACTACGAGCAGTACTTC
CASSLRADSDYEQYF
>NA|TRBV24-1|many|TRBJ1-5
TGTGCCACCAGTGATAGCTCGGACAAGGGCTCGCCCCAGCATTTT
CATSDSSDKGSPQHF
>NA|TRBV6-1|many|TRBJ1-6
TGTGCCAGCAGTGGAATCTTGGACAGTAATTCACCCCTCCACTTT
CASSGILDSNSPLHF
>TRBD1|TRBV9|medium-sized|TRBJ2-7
TGTGCCAGCAGCGTAGGTGTGGACAGGGTCTACGAGCAGTACTTC
CASSVGVDRVYEQYF
>TRBD2|TRBV20-1|medium-sized|TRBJ2-1
TGCAGTGCTAGAGATCCCCTAGCGGGAGTCAATGAGCAGTTCTTC
CSARDPLAGVNEQFF
>NA|TRBV6-5|many|TRBJ1-5
TGTGCCAGCAGCCCCTTCGTAGATAGCAATCAGCCCCAGCATTTT
CASSPFVDSNQPQHF
>NA|TRBV7-2|many|TRBJ2-7
TGTGCCAGCAGCCCCAAGAGGGAGTCTCTCCACGAGCAGTACTTC
CASSPKRESLHEQYF
>NA|TRBV18|few|TRBJ1-1
TGTGCCAGCTCACCACCTGGGACACAAATGAACACTGAAGCTTTCTTT
CASSPPGTQMNTEAFF
>TRBD2|TRBV20-1|many|TRBJ2-1
TGCAGTGCTCCCTCGCGGGAGGCTTGGGGGGAGCAGTTCTTC
CSAPSREAWGEQFF
>NA|TRBV27|many|TRBJ2-1
TGTGCCAGCAGTTTCATCGGCAATGAGCAGTTCTTC
CASSFIGNEQFF
>TRBD1|TRBV24-1|many|TRBJ1-5
TGTGCCAAACAATCAGGGACAGGGGGTAATAGCAATCAGCCCCAGCATTTT
CAKQSGTGGNSNQPQHF
>TRBD2|TRBV28|medium-sized|TRBJ2-3
TGTGCCAGCATTCTAGCGGGAGACCCCCGGGGCACAGATACGCAGTATTTT
CASILAGDPRGTDTQYF
>NA|TRBV4-1|many|TRBJ1-2
TGCGCCAGCAGCCAAGAAATTTTGGTGAGCTATGGCTACACCTTC
CASSQEILVSYGYTF
>TRBD2|TRBV29-1|medium-sized|TRBJ2-3
TGCAGCGTTGAAGGGACTAGCGGGAGCTTACGAGCAGATACGCAGTATTTT
CSVEGTSGSLRADTQYF
>TRBD1|TRBV20-1|medium-sized|TRBJ1-1
TGCAGTGCTAGAGATTGGGACAGCGTATTGAACACTGAAGCTTTCTTT
CSARDWDSVLNTEAFF
>NA|TRBV5-1|medium-sized|TRBJ2-7
TGCGCCAGCAGCCCGGGCGGTGGACTGCCCTACGAGCAGTACTTC
CASSPGGGLPYEQYF
>NA|TRBV7-8|NA|TRBJ1-5
TGTGCCAGCAGCTTAGGAGGACAGAATCAGCCCCAGCATTTT
CASSLGGQNQPQHF
>TRBD2|TRBV5-6|many|TRBJ2-7
TGTGCCAGCAGCCCCGCACTAGCGGGATATTCCTACGAGCAGTACTTC
CASSPALAGYSYEQYF
>NA|TRBV25-1|many|TRBJ2-6
TGTGCCAGCAGTGAATCTGGCTCATACTCTGGGGCCAACGTCCTGACTTTC
CASSESGSYSGANVLTF
>NA|TRBV15|many|TRBJ2-1
TGTGCCACCAGCAGAGACGGTGCGGGCCTCTCCTACAATGAGCAGTTCTTC
CATSRDGAGLSYNEQFF
>NA|TRBV10-3|medium-sized|TRBJ1-1
TGTGCCATCAGTGTGGGGGACACTGAAGCTTTCTTT
CAISVGDTEAFF
>NA|TRBV10-3|few|TRBJ2-7
TGTGCCATCAGTGAGTCGAAAGCCTCCTACGAGCAGTACTTC
CAISESKASYEQYF
>NA|TRBV20-1|many|TRBJ2-5
TGCAGTGCTTCCTTTCAAGAGACCCAGTACTTC
CSASFQETQYF
>TRBD1|TRBV20-1|many|TRBJ2-5
TGCAGTGCTAGAGATTCAGGGGGCTGGGAGACCCAGTACTTC
CSARDSGGWETQYF
>NA|TRBV20-1|medium-sized|TRBJ1-5
TGCAGTGCTAGGGTCGGGGGAACCGGCAGTGGTGGCTATCTACAGCATTTT
CSARVGGTGSGGYLQHF
>NA|TRBV27|NA|TRBJ1-4
TGTGCCAGCAGTTTGGGGGCAGGCCTTAATGAAAAACTGTTTTTT
CASSLGAGLNEKLFF
>NA|TRBV6-2/TRBV6-3|many|TRBJ1-1
TGTGCCAGCAGTCACGGATCTGAAGCTTTCTTT
CASSHGSEAFF
>NA|TRBV5-1|medium-sized|TRBJ1-1
TGCGCCAGCAGCTTAACCGGACGGATGAACACTGAAGCTTTCTTT
CASSLTGRMNTEAFF
>TRBD1|TRBV6-1|many|TRBJ1-1
TGTGCCAGCAGGGTCGGACAGGAGAACACTGAAGCTTTCTTT
CASRVGQENTEAFF
>TRBD1|TRBV7-2|many|TRBJ2-7
TGTGCCAGCAGCTTACAGGGGACAGGGGGCCAGGAGCAGTACTTC
CASSLQGTGGQEQYF
>NA|TRBV7-9|many|TRBJ2-7
TGTGCCAGCAGCTTGGGGGCCGAGCAGTACTTC
CASSLGAEQYF
>NA|TRBV19|NA|TRBJ2-1
TGTGCCAGTAGTATAACTAGCATCAATGAGCAGTTCTTC
CASSITSINEQFF
>NA|TRBV19|medium-sized|TRBJ2-3
TGTGCCAGCGAGGCAGATACGCAGTATTTT
CASEADTQYF